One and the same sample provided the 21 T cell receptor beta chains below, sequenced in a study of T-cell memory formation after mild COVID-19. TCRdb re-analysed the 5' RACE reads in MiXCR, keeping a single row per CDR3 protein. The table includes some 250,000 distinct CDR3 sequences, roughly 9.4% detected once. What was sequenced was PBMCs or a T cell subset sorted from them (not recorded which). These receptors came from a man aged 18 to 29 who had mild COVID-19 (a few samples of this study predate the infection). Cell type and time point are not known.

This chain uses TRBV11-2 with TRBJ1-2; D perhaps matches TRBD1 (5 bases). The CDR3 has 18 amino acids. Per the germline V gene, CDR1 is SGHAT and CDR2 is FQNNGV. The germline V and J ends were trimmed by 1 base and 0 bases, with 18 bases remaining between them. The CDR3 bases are TGTGCCAGCAGCTTAGGTCGGGACTATGAATACACTAACTATGGCTACACCTTC. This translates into CASSLGRDYEYTNYGYTF.

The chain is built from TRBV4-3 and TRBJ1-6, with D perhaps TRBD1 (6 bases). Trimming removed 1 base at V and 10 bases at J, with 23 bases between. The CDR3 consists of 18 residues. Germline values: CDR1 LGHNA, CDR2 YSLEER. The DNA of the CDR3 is TGCGCCAGCAGCCAAGTTCTTCTCAGGGGCGCAAACCGGTCACCCCTCCACTTT. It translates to CASSQVLLRGANRSPLHF.

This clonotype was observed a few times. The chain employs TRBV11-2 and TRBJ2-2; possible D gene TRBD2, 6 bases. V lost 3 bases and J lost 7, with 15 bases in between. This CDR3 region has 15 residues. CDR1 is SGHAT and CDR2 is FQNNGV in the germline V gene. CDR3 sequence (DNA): TGTGCCAGCAGCTTGGGTAGGGAGGTCGTCGGGGAGCTGTTTTTT. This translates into CASSLGREVVGELFF.

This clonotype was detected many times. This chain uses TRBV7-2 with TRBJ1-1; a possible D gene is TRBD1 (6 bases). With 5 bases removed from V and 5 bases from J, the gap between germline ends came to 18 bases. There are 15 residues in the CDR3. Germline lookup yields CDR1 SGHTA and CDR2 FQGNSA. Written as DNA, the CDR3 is TGTGCCAGCAGCCCACAACAGGGTTTAGGGACTGAAGCTTTCTTT. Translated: CASSPQQGLGTEAFF.

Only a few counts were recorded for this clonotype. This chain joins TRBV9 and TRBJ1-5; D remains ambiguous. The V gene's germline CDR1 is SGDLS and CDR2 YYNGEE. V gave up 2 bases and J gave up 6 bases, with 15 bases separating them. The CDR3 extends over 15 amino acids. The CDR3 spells CASSVGWGGGQPQHF. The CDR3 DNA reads TGTGCCAGCAGCGTGGGGTGGGGAGGAGGTCAGCCCCAGCATTTT.

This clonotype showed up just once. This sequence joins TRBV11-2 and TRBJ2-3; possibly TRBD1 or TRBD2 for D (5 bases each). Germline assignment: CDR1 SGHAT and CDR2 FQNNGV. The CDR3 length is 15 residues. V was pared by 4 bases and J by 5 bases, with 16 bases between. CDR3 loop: CASSSPGTKGDTQYF. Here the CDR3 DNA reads TGTGCCAGCAGCTCACCGGGGACCAAGGGAGATACGCAGTATTTT.

The CDR3 DNA is TGTGCCAGCAGTTTATGGAGCGGGGGCCAAGAGACCCAGTACTTC. It encodes CASSLWSGGQETQYF. This rearrangement joins TRBV12-3 or TRBV12-4 to TRBJ2-5, with 8 bases fitting TRBD2. V was pared by 2 bases and J by 1 base, with 3 bases of the junction left unmatched. CDR3 length equals 15 residues.

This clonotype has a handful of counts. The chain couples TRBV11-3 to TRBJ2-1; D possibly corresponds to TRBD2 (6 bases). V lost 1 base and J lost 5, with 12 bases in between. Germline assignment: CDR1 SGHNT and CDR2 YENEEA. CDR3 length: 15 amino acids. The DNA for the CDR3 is TGTGCCAGCAGCTTAGGGGGGGTCCGAGACAATGAGCAGTTCTTC. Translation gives CASSLGGVRDNEQFF. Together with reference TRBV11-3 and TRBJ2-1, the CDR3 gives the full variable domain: EAGVVQSPRYKIIEKKQPVAFWCNPISGHNTLYWYLQNLGQGPELLIRYENEEAVDDSQLPKDRFSAERLKGVDSTLKIQPAELGDSAVYLCASSLGGVRDNEQFFGPGTRLTVL.

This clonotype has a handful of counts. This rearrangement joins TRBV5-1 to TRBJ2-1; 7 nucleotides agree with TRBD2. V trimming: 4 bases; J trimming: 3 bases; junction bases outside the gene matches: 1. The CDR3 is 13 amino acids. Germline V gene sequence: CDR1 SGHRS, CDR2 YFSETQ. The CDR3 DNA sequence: TGCGCCAGCAGCGGGGGGGGCTACAATGAGCAGTTCTTC. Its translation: CASSGGGYNEQFF.

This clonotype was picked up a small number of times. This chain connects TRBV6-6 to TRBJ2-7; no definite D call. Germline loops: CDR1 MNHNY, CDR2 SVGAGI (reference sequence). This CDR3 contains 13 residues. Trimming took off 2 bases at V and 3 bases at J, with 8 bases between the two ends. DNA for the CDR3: TGTGCCAGCAGTTACGGGGTGGACTACGAGCAGTACGTC. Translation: CASSYGVDYEQYV.

Written as DNA, the CDR3 is TGTGCCAGCAGGCTGGGAGATAACTATGGCTACACCTTC. This gives the protein CASRLGDNYGYTF. The chain combines TRBV5-5 with TRBJ1-2; D is uncertain. The CDR3 is made up of 13 amino acids. CDR1 and CDR2 from the germline V gene are SGHKS and YYEKEE (reference sequence). Trimming took off 5 bases at V and 1 base at J, with 9 bases between the two ends.

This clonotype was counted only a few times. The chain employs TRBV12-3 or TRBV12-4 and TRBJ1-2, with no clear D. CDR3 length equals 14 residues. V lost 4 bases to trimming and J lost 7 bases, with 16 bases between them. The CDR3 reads CASSWGSVGGGYTF. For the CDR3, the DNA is TGTGCCAGCAGTTGGGGATCGGTGGGCGGTGGCTACACCTTC.

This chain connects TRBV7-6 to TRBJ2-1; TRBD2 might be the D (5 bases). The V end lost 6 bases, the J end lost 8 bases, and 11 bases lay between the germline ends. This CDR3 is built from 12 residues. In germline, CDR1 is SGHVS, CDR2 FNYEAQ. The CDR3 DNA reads TGTGCCAGCAGTACAATCGGGGATGAGCAGTTCTTC. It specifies CASSTIGDEQFF.

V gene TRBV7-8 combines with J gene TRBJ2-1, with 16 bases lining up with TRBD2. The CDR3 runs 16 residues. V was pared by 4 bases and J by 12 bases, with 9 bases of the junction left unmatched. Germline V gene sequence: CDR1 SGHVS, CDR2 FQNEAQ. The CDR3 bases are TGTGCCAGCAGCTGGAAAGGGACTAGCGGGGGGGCTGTGCAGTTCTTC. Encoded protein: CASSWKGTSGGAVQFF.

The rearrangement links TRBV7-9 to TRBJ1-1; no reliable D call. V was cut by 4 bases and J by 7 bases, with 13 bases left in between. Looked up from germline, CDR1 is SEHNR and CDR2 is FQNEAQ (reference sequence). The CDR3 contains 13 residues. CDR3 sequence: CASSSDWGDEAFF. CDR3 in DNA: TGTGCCAGCAGCTCCGATTGGGGTGATGAAGCTTTCTTT.

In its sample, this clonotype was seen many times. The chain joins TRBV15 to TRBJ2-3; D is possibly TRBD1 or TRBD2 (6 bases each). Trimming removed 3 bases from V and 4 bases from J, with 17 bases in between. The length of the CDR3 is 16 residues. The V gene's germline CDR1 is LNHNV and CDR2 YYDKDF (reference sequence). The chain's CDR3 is CATSSSLGGGPDTQYF. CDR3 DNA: TGTGCCACCAGCAGCTCCCTCGGAGGGGGGCCAGATACGCAGTATTTT.

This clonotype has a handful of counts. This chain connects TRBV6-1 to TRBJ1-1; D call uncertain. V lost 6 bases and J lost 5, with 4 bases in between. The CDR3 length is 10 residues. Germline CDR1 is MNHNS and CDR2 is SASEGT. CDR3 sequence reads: CASSSTEAFF. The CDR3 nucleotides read TGTGCCAGCAGCTCTACTGAAGCTTTCTTT.

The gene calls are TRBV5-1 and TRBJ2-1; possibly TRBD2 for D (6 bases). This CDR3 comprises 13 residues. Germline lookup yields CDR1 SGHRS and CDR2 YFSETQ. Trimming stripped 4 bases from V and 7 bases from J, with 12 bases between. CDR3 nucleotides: TGCGCCAGCAGCCTATTGGAGGGGAATGAGCAGTTCTTC. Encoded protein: CASSLLEGNEQFF.

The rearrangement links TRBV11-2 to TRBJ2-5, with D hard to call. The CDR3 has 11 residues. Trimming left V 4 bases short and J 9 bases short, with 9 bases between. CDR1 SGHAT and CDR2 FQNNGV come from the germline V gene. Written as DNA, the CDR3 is TGTGCCAGCAGCTCCGCACGGGCCCAGTACTTC. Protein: CASSSARAQYF.

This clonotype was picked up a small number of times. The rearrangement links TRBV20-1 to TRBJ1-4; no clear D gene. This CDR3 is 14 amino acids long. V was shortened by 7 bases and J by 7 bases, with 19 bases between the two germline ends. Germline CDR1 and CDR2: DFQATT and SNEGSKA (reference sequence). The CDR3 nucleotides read TGCAGTGTCTCAATCGGACTTTCCCCTGAAAAACTGTTTTTT. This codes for CSVSIGLSPEKLFF.

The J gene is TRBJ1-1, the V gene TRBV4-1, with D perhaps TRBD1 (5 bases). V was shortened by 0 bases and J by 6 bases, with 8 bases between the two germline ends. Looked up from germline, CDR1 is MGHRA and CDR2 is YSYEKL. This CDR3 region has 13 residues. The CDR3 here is CASSQEGDAEAFF. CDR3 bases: TGCGCCAGCAGCCAAGAAGGGGACGCTGAAGCTTTCTTT.